The following is a TCR beta chain sequence with its context. What it binds is not known. Trimming cost V 3 bases and J 7 bases; bases outside gene matches: 11. From germline, CDR1 is SGHAT and CDR2 FQNNGV. There are 16 residues in the CDR3. The source of the sample is a study of response to subunit inactivated influenza vaccine. Study-wide results and caveats: That few new T cells are recruited by each seasonal influenza vaccination was the authors' suggestion.

Each CDR3 protein gets one entry after TCRdb re-called the RT-PCR reads with MiXCR. The data show hundreds of thousands of distinct CDR3 sequences, with under 9% seen just once and over 10% held by the top ten. This receptor was obtained from a man between 50 and 69 years old who received an inactivated influenza vaccine. Here the sequenced sample was PBMCs from blood, taken less than 30 months after vaccination. The gene calls are TRBV11-2 and TRBJ2-1; 8 bases map to TRBD2. The chain's CDR3 is CASSLRGLVSWNEQFF. The CDR3 DNA sequence: TGTGCCAGCAGCTTGCGGGGACTAGTCAGTTGGAATGAGCAGTTCTTC.